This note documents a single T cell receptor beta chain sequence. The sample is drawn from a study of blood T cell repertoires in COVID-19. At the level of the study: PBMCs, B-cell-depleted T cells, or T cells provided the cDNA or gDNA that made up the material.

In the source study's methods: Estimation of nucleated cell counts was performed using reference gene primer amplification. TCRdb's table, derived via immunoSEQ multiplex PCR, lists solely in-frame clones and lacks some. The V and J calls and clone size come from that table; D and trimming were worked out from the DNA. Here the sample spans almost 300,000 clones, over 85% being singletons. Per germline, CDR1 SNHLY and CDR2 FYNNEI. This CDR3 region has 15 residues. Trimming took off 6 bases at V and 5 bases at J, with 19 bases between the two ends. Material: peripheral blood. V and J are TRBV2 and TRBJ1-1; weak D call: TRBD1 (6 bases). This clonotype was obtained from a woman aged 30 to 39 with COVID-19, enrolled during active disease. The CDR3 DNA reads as TGTGCCAGCAGCCTCCCCCAGGGGAGTGGGACTGAAGCTTTCTTT. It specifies CASSLPQGSGTEAFF.